What follows are 14 T cell receptor beta chains derived from one specimen sequenced in a study of beta chain features in type 1 diabetes. Findings of the study overall: Among all four CD4+ subsets, Type 1 diabetes patients had TCRB CDR3s that were moderately but significantly shorter.

Their target antigens are unknown. Isolated RNA was reverse transcribed in full, so expressed TCRB transcripts were sequenced. Profiling relied on immunoSEQ multiplex PCR, and the TCRdb table lists in-frame clones only, not all of them. Here the sample spans roughly 150,000 clones, about a tenth being singletons. Sequences were obtained from central memory CD4+ T cells from blood. These receptors originate from a man aged 30-40 years with type 1 diabetes.

This clone turned up a few times. J is TRBJ2-3 and V is TRBV18; 7 nucleotides agree with TRBD2. The CDR3 contains 15 residues. Trimming cost V 2 bases and J 6 bases; bases outside gene matches: 8. Germline assignment: CDR1 KGHSH and CDR2 LQKENI. The CDR3 here is CASSPSAAGEDTQYF. CDR3 DNA sequence: TGTGCCAGCTCACCAAGTGCGGCGGGAGAGGATACGCAGTATTTT.

This clone was found a few times. The chain is built from TRBV7-9 and TRBJ1-2; 8 bases fit TRBD1. CDR1 SEHNR and CDR2 FQNEAQ come from the germline V gene (reference sequence). The V gene end was trimmed by 0 bases and the J gene end by 7 bases; junction bases not matched to a gene: 4. There are 14 residues in the CDR3. The CDR3 coding sequence is TGTGCCAGCAGCTTAGCGCAGGGGGCGCGTGGCTACACCTTC. Amino acid sequence: CASSLAQGARGYTF.

This rearrangement joins TRBV2 to TRBJ1-1; D unclear. Germline CDR1 is SNHLY and CDR2 is FYNNEI. The CDR3 covers 15 residues. V lost 6 bases and J lost 4, with 18 bases in between. This CDR3 reads CASSGGLARATEAFF. DNA of the CDR3: TGTGCCAGCAGCGGAGGGCTAGCGCGGGCCACTGAAGCTTTCTTT.

A few counts support this clone. The V and J genes are TRBV11-1 and TRBJ2-1; D is unclear. This CDR3 has 15 residues. The V end was cut by 1 base, the J end by 9 bases, with 16 bases between. In germline, CDR1 is SGHAT, CDR2 FQDESV (reference sequence). CDR3 in DNA: TGTGCCAGCAGCTTAGGACTGATATCCCTTTCTGAGCAGTTCTTC. It codes for CASSLGLISLSEQFF.

The chain joins TRBV4-1 to TRBJ2-3; D perhaps matches TRBD2 (5 bases). V was shortened by 5 bases and J by 5 bases, with 20 bases between the two germline ends. The CDR3 has 16 residues. The germline gives CDR1 MGHRA, CDR2 YSYEKL. Here the CDR3 DNA reads TGCGCCAGCAGCTATCTAACGCTAGCTAGGGAAGATACGCAGTATTTT. Protein product: CASSYLTLAREDTQYF.

This clone has only a few counts. The chain combines TRBV5-1 with TRBJ2-2, with D possibly TRBD2 on 6 matching bases. The germline V gene has CDR1 SGHRS and CDR2 YFSETQ. The CDR3 length is 13 residues. Trimming took off 4 bases at V and 7 bases at J, with 11 bases between the two ends. The DNA of the CDR3 is TGCGCCAGCAGCGTCCAGGGAGGCGGGGAGCTGTTTTTT. It codes for CASSVQGGGELFF.

The V gene is TRBV9, the J gene TRBJ2-1, with 13 bases fitting TRBD2. The CDR3 totals 18 residues. Per germline, CDR1 SGDLS and CDR2 YYNGEE. Trimming cost V 5 bases and J 3 bases; bases outside gene matches: 11. For the CDR3, the DNA is TGTGCCAGCAGTCTTGGACTAGCGGGAGTGGGATACTACAATGAGCAGTTCTTC. Translation: CASSLGLAGVGYYNEQFF.

In its sample, this clone was seen a few times. This sequence joins TRBV11-2 and TRBJ2-4; D ambiguous. Trimming left V 1 base short and J 6 bases short, with 7 bases between. The CDR3 has 13 residues. The V gene's germline CDR1 is SGHAT and CDR2 FQNNGV. CDR3 in amino acids: CASSLAPSNIQYF. CDR3 nucleotides: TGTGCCAGCAGCTTAGCTCCCTCAAACATTCAGTACTTC.

This clone turned up a few times. The J gene is TRBJ2-3, the V gene TRBV11-3; weak D call: TRBD2 (6 bases). The germline V gene has CDR1 SGHNT and CDR2 YENEEA. With 4 bases removed from V and 3 bases from J, the gap between germline ends came to 11 bases. CDR3 length: 14 residues. The CDR3 region has the DNA TGTGCCAGCAGCTCGGAGGGGCGGACAGATACGCAGTATTTT. It specifies CASSSEGRTDTQYF.

This clone was detected only a few times. The genes are TRBV4-3 and TRBJ2-3; TRBD2 agrees at 11 bases. V dropped 4 bases and J dropped 1; count of bases not matched to a gene: 13. This CDR3 is built from 19 residues. Germline CDR1 is LGHNA and CDR2 is YSLEER. CDR3 DNA: TGCGCCAGCAGCCCCGGCCCGTCAACGGGACTAGCGGGCACAGATACGCAGTATTTT. The encoded protein is CASSPGPSTGLAGTDTQYF.

The chain combines TRBV29-1 with TRBJ2-1; 7 bases map to TRBD2. The CDR3 loop spans 15 amino acids. Germline V lookup: CDR1 SQVTM, CDR2 ANQGSEA. V shed 5 bases, J shed 8 bases, and the junction held 15 bases outside the gene matches. The CDR3 reads CSVCLGKRGEDEQFF. CDR3 sequence (DNA): TGCAGCGTTTGCCTCGGGAAGCGGGGAGAGGATGAGCAGTTCTTC.

This chain connects TRBV10-3 to TRBJ2-1; D perhaps matches TRBD2 (5 bases). The V gene's germline CDR1 is ENHRY and CDR2 SYGVKD. The CDR3 runs 13 residues. With 7 bases removed from V and 8 bases from J, the gap between germline ends came to 15 bases. Here the CDR3 DNA reads TGTGCCATCAACCCGACCGGGGTCCATGAGCAGTTCTTC. Residues: CAINPTGVHEQFF.

The V and J genes are TRBV9 and TRBJ1-5; 7 bases are a match to TRBD1. This CDR3 has 16 amino acids. J gave up 4 bases and V 3 bases, and 10 bases lay outside the gene matches. The germline V gene has CDR1 SGDLS and CDR2 YYNGEE. CDR3 protein: CASSADSGQWNQPQHF. CDR3 bases: TGTGCCAGCAGCGCCGACTCGGGACAGTGGAATCAGCCCCAGCATTTT. Together with reference TRBV9 and TRBJ1-5, the CDR3 gives the full variable domain: DSGVTQTPKHLITATGQRVTLRCSPRSGDLSVYWYQQSLDQGLQFLIQYYNGEERAKGNILERFSAQQFPDLHSELNLSSLELGDSALYFCASSADSGQWNQPQHFGDGTRLSIL.

The chain combines TRBV27 with TRBJ2-7, with D unclear. The CDR3 is made up of 14 amino acids. Trimming stripped 7 bases from V and 0 bases from J, with 13 bases between. CDR1 is MNHEY and CDR2 is SMNVEV in the germline V gene (reference sequence). CDR3 sequence: CASTPHGSSYEQYF. The CDR3 nucleotides are TGTGCCAGCACCCCTCACGGTAGCTCCTACGAGCAGTACTTC.